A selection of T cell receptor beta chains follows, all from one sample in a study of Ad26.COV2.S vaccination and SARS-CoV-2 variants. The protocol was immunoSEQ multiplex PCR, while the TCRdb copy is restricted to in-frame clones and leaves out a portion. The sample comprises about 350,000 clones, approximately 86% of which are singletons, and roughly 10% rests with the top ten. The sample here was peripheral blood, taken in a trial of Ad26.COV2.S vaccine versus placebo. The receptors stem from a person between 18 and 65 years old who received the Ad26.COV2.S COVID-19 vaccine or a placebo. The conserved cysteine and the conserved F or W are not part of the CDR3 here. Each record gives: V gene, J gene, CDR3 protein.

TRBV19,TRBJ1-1,ASNQWGMTEAF
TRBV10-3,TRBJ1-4,AISDPSRGHEKLF
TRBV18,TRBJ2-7,ASSPGRDGPYEQY
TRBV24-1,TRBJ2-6,ATSDTPGQGGSSGANVLT
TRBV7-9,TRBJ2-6,ATRQESSGANVLT
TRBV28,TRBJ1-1,ASSLPRSNTEAF
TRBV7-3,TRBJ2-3,ASSLGQGRAQY
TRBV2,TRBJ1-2,ASREQNQGRYGYT
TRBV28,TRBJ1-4,ASSPTGGNEKLF
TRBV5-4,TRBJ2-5,ASSFGTGSATYQETQY
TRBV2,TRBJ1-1,ASSPQGFGTEAF
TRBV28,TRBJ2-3,ASSRGVGTDTQY
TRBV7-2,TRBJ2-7,ASSLSGQGGYEQY
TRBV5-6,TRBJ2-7,ASSGSGRNYEQY
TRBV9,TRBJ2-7,ASSVGGRGYYEQY
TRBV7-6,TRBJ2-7,ASSPQTGELGEQY
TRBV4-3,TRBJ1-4,ASSQDIPPLRDDIEAEKLF
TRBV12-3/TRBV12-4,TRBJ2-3,ASSFSEDTQY
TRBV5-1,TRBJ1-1,ASSPGPNFRGRLGTEAF
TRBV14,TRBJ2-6,ASRPGSGANVLT
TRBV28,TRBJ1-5,ASSFGSHSNQPQH
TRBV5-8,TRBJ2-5,ASSLATSGY
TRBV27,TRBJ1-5,ASKTGTGSNQPQH